The sequence of this TCR beta chain was determined in a study of CD8 T cells in ankylosing spondylitis. Study-level points and caveats: Reportedly, disease-linked clones are significantly enriched in ankylosing spondylitis patients' matched synovial fluid.

Regarding this clonotype: Its target is not known.

Trimming removed 0 bases from V and 2 bases from J; junction bases left unmatched: 3. Germline V lookup: CDR1 LGHNA, CDR2 YNFKEQ. The CDR3 has 16 residues. Molecular-barcoded quantitative 5'-RACE produced these TCR beta libraries. In TCRdb, the 5' RACE reads were re-called with MiXCR into one record per CDR3 protein. The data contain 300,000 to 350,000 distinct CDR3 sequences, about a fifth of them seen just once; the ten biggest clones take up roughly 3.4%. Sequencing was performed on blood, either unsorted or a sorted T cell fraction (not recorded which). The receptor was derived from a female donor with ankylosing spondylitis or in good health (not recorded which). V and J are TRBV4-2 and TRBJ2-1; 8 nucleotides agree with TRBD1. The CDR3 region is CASSQDNRGTYNEQFF. In DNA, the CDR3 is TGTGCCAGCAGCCAAGACAACAGGGGGACCTACAATGAGCAGTTCTTC.